This T cell receptor (beta chain) was observed in a study of T-cell memory formation after mild COVID-19 (dated by TCRdb to the early 2020s). Describing the broader study: TCR sequence clusters from the two donors were found to be largely donor specific. Longitudinal TCRalpha and TCRbeta repertoire sequencing tracked T-cell clones expanding and contracting after mild COVID-19 in a couple of donors. The cohort comprised two young, previously healthy adult volunteers, one female and one male. What the work shows at the level of the full study, not this receptor alone: Some responding clones were detected in pre-infection memory, suggesting pre-existing cross-reactive memory T cells joined the SARS-CoV-2 response. Contracting CD4+ clones turned up mainly in the CM and EM memory subsets, whereas EMRA was where CD8+ clones were enriched. SARS-CoV-2 specificity of the second-wave clones peaking on day 37 was not confirmed. Clones that contracted from day 15 to 85 showed balanced CD4/CD8 phenotypes, whereas a second wave of clones that expanded from day 15 to 37 leaned towards CD4+. The study included only two mild cases, and larger cohorts that include severe cases with pre-infection samples were judged to be necessary.

The sequencer listed for this sample is Illumina NovaSeq 6000. cDNA libraries for TCRalpha and TCRbeta were prepared by 5'RACE using constant-segment primers, with sample barcodes and unique molecular identifiers added. RNA was extracted from every sample with Trizol reagent. Amplification of the libraries took two PCR steps, and the second step added a second sample barcode plus Illumina TruSeq adapters. Sequencing of the libraries was done on an Illumina NovaSeq, producing 2 x 150 bp paired-end reads. The published analysis was carried out like this. Demultiplexing of reads and collapsing into UMI-guided consensus sequences were performed with migec v1.2.7. With mixcr v2.1.11, UMI consensuses were aligned to TRA and TRB V and J templates and assembled into clonotypes. A clonotype was counted as expanded or contracted only when both edgeR and NoisET called the clonotype significant, with the noise models trained on biological replicates. For edgeR calls, a false discovery rate-adjusted p below 0.01 and a log2 fold-change threshold of 1 were applied. As an exploratory analysis of dynamics, max-normalized trajectories of the 1000 most abundant clonotypes were examined by PCA with hierarchical clustering. Separately sequenced CD4+ and CD8+ repertoires were used to assign the CD4 or CD8 phenotype of responding clones. The public reads were reprocessed in TCRdb via fastp at Q25 and MiXCR, keeping in-frame beta chains. Every distinct CDR3 protein forms one entry, paired with its most common genes and DNA. None of the V and J calls come from the authors' own analysis; TCRdb made them. The sample table contains 550,000 to 650,000 distinct CDR3 sequences; only one count was recorded for approximately 15% of them. Roughly 7.7% of the sample is in the top ten clones.

Including the terminal cysteine and phenylalanine, the CDR3 comprises 16 residues. Only the CDR3 portion is preserved as DNA: 48 bases, with reading frame beginning at the first base. The junction shows trimming of 1 base on V and 8 bases on J, and the gene matches do not reach 4 bases of it. CDR1 and CDR2, per the germline V gene, are SGHVS and FNYEAQ. On this clonotype: Its antigen specificity is not known. Per-base quality was not reported, and no clone a single base away is much larger than it.

Ficoll-Paque density gradient centrifugation was the method used to isolate PBMCs. The clonotype originates from an adult woman who had mild COVID-19 (a few samples of this study predate the infection). The sample titles of this study are shuffled in the database, so cell type and time point are left out; the donor was told from shared clones. The sample consisted of PBMCs or a T cell subset sorted from them (not recorded which). Here the chain combines TRBV7-6 and TRBJ1-6; 11 middle bases align to TRBD1. The sequence in DNA is TGTGCCAGCAGCTTAGGCGGACAGGGGGCATATTCACCCCTCCACTTT. The encoded protein is CASSLGGQGAYSPLHF. The CDR3 plus the reference TRBV7-6 and TRBJ1-6 genes for the other parts give the full variable domain: GAGVSQSPRYKVTKRGQDVALRCDPISGHVSLYWYRQALGQGPEFLTYFNYEAQQDKSGLPNDRFSAERPEGSISTLTIQRTEQRDSAMYRCASSLGGQGAYSPLHFGNGTRLTVT.